This passage covers 2 T cell receptor beta chains from one sample sequenced in a study of OX40 agonist ivuxolimab in advanced cancers. The method was immunoSEQ multiplex PCR; TCRdb's version includes in-frame clones alone and lacks a portion of them. Here the sample spans around 50,000 clones, 81% being singletons. The input for sequencing was CD4+ or CD8+ T cells sorted from blood, taken in a trial of the OX40 agonist ivuxolimab. The source of these receptors is an adult with an advanced solid tumor such as melanoma, head and neck, liver or kidney cancer.

The chain links TRBV30 to TRBJ2-7, with a weak D call TRBD1 (7 bases). V was clipped by 2 bases and J by 5 bases, with 13 bases between them. This CDR3 comprises 13 residues. Germline values: CDR1 GTSNPN, CDR2 SVGIG (reference sequence). The CDR3 reads CAWSRPGGHEQYF. DNA of the CDR3: TGTGCCTGGAGTCGCCCAGGGGGGCACGAGCAGTACTTC.

V and J are TRBV6-1 and TRBJ1-5; possible D gene TRBD1, 6 bases. Germline loops: CDR1 MNHNS, CDR2 SASEGT. V lost 7 bases, J lost 1 base, and 11 bases lay in between. The CDR3 is 14 residues long. CDR3 in DNA: TGTGCCAGCATTTACAGGGAGAGCAATCAGCCCCAGCATTTT. This translates into CASIYRESNQPQHF.